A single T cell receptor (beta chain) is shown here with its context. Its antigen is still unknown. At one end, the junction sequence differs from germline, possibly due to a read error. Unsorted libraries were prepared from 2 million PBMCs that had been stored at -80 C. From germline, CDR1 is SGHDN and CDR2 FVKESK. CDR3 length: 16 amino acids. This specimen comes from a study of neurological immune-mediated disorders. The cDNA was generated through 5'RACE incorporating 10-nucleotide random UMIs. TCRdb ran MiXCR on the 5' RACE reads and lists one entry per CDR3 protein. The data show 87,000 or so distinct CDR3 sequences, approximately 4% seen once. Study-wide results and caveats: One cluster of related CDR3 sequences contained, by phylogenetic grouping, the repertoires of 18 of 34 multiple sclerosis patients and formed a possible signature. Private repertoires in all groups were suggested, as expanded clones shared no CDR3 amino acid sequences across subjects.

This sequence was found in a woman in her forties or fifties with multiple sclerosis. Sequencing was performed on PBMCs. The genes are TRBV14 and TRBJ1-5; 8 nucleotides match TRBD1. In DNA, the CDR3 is TGCGCCAGCACTGATTCGGACAGGGATAGCAATCAGCCCCAGCATTTT. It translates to CASTDSDRDSNQPQHF.